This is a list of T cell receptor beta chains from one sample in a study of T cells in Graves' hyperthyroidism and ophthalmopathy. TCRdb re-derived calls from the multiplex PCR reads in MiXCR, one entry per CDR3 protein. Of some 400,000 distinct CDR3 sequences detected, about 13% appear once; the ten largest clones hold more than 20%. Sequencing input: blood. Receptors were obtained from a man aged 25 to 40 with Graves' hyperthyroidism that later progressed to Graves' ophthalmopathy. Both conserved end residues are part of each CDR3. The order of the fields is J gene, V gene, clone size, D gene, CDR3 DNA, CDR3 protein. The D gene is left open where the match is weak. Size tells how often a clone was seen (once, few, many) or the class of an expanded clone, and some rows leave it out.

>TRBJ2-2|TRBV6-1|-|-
TGTGCCAGCAGTGACACCCCCCGAGGGCCCGGGGAGCTGTTTTTT
CASSDTPRGPGELFF
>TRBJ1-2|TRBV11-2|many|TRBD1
TGTGCCAGCAGCATGGTTACAGGGGGCCCCTATGGCTACACCTTC
CASSMVTGGPYGYTF
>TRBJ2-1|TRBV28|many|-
TGTGCCAGCAGTTTGTCTCGTTTAAGCTCCTACAATGAGCAGTTCTTC
CASSLSRLSSYNEQFF
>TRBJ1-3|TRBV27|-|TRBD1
TGTGCCAGCAGTCCCTCTAAGGACAGGGTAGCTGGAAACACCATATATTTT
CASSPSKDRVAGNTIYF
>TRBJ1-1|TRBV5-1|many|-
TGCGCCAGCAGCTTGGTAGGGTTTCGAAACACTGAAGCTTTCTTT
CASSLVGFRNTEAFF
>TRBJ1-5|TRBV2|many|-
TGTGCCAGCGAAAAAGACAGAGGACAGCCCCAGCATTTT
CASEKDRGQPQHF
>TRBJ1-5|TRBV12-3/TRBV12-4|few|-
TGTGCCAGCGGCTCGGGGACCAACGCCCAGCATTTT
CASGSGTNAQHF
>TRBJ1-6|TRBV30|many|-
TGTGCCTGGAGTGGGTCTTTCAATTCACCCCTCCACTTT
CAWSGSFNSPLHF
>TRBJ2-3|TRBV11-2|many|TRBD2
TGTGCCAGCAGCTCTGGCGGGGGGGCGGATACGCAGTATTTT
CASSSGGGADTQYF
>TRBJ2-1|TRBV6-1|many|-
TGTGCCAGCAATACAGGGATTTGGGGCAATGAGCAGTTCTTC
CASNTGIWGNEQFF
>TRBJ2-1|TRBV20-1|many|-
TGCAGTGCTAGGGGGTTATCCGAGCAGTTCTTC
CSARGLSEQFF
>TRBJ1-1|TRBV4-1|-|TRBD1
TGCGCCAGCAGCCAAGCAGGGGGCTGGTACACTGAAGCTTTCTTT
CASSQAGGWYTEAFF
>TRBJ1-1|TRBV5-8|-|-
TGTGCCAGCAGCCGGGACATAAACACTGAAGCTTTCTTT
CASSRDINTEAFF
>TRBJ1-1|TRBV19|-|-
TGTGCCAGCAGCCCGATGGGTGATGACGAAGCTTTCTTT
CASSPMGDDEAFF
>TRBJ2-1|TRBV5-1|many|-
TGCGCCAGCAGCTTGGATAGGGGAGGGGGCTACAATGAGCAGTTCTTC
CASSLDRGGGYNEQFF
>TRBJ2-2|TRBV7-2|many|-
TGTGCCAGCAGCTTAGCACGCCACAACACCGGGGAGCTGTTTTTT
CASSLARHNTGELFF
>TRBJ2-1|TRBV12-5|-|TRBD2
TGTGCTAGTGGTTCTCGGGTAGCGGGGGCCTCCTACAATGAGCAGTTCTTC
CASGSRVAGASYNEQFF
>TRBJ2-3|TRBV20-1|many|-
TGCAGTGCTGAACGGGGGAGTAGCACAGATACGCAGTATTTT
CSAERGSSTDTQYF
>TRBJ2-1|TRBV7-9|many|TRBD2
TGTGCCAGCAGCTTAGTCCCTTCTCGGGAGCGGGGCGGACGTAATGAGCAGTTCTTC
CASSLVPSRERGGRNEQFF
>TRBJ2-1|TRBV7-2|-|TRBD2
TGTGCCAGCAGCCCCGGGACTAGCGGGTTGAATGAGCAGTTCTTC
CASSPGTSGLNEQFF
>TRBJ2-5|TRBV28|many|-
TGTGCCAGCAGTTTTTGGCTAGAGGGCCCGGAGACCCAGTACTTC
CASSFWLEGPETQYF
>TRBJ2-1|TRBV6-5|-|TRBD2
TGTGCCAGCAGTTACGCTAGCGGGGGGGTCGAGCAGTTCTTC
CASSYASGGVEQFF
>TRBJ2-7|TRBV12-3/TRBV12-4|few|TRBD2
TGTGCCAGCAGCACGACTAGCGGGGACCCCTACGAGCAGTACTTC
CASSTTSGDPYEQYF
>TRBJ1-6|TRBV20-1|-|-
TGCAGTGCTAGAGATCGCGGACAGCCAAGCTCCTATAATTCACCCCTCCACTTT
CSARDRGQPSSYNSPLHF
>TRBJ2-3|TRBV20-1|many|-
TGCAGTGCTACGGGACTCTCAGATACGCAGTATTTT
CSATGLSDTQYF
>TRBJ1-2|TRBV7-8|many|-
TGTGCCAGCAGCTTAGCGCGGGACTCCCCACTACTATCAGATGGCTACACCTTC
CASSLARDSPLLSDGYTF
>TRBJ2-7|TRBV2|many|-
TGTGCCAGCAGTGAAGACTACGAGCAGTACTTC
CASSEDYEQYF
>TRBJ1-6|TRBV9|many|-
TGTGCCAGCAGCGTAGACGGGGGTCTTGAATATAATTCACCCCTCCACTTT
CASSVDGGLEYNSPLHF
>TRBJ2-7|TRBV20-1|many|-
TGCAGTGCTAGAGACACCTACGAGCCGTACTTC
CSARDTYEPYF
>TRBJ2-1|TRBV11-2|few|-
TGTGCCAGCAGCTTTACAGGGATATTGGGTGAGCAGTTCTTC
CASSFTGILGEQFF
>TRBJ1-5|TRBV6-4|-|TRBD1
TGTGCCAGCAGAATACAGGGGCATCAGCCCCAGCATTTT
CASRIQGHQPQHF
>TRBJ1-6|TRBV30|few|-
TGTGCCTGGAACAGCGATAATTCACCCCTCCACTTT
CAWNSDNSPLHF
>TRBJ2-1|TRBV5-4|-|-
TGTGCCAGCAGCTTGGCTCGGGGTTACTCTGCTGAGCAGTTCTTC
CASSLARGYSAEQFF
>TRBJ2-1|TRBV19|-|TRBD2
TGTGCCAGTACCCCACTAGCGGGGGACACCTACAATGAGCAGTTCTTC
CASTPLAGDTYNEQFF
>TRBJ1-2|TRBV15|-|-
TGTGCCACCAGCAGACCCAGCCTTCAACGAGGGGGGGATCAGCCCCTTGGCTACACCTTC
CATSRPSLQRGGDQPLGYTF
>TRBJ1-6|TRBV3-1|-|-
TGTGCCAGCAGCCAACTTCGGGATTCACCCCTCCACTTT
CASSQLRDSPLHF
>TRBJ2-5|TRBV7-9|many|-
TGTGCCAGCAGAAGCCAAGAGACCCAGTACTTC
CASRSQETQYF
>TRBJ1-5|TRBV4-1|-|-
TGCGCCAGCAGCCAGAAGGAGAGATATAGCAATCAGCCCCAGCATTTT
CASSQKERYSNQPQHF
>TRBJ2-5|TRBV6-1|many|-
TGTGCCAGCAGTGAAGTACAGGTCCCTTGGCAGACCCAGTACTTC
CASSEVQVPWQTQYF
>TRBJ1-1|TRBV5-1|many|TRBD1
TGCGCCAGCAGCTTGGCCACAGGGGCAGGGAACACTGAAGCTTTCTTT
CASSLATGAGNTEAFF
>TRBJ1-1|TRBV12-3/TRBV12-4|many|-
TGTGCCAGCAGAGACACGTACACTGAAGCTTTCTTT
CASRDTYTEAFF
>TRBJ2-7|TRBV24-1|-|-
TGTGCCACCAAGGAGGCGAACTACGAGCAGTACTTC
CATKEANYEQYF
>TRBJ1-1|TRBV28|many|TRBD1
TGTGCCAGCAGTATTACAGGGGAACAAACTGAAGCTTTCTTT
CASSITGEQTEAFF
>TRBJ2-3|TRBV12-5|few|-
TGTGCTAGTGGTTTGGTACGAGGCAGGGAAGCAGATACGCAGTATTTT
CASGLVRGREADTQYF
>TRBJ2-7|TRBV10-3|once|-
TGTGCCACTTCAAGGGGGGAATTCTCCCACGAGCAGTACTTC
CATSRGEFSHEQYF
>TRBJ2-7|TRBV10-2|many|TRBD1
TGCGCCAGCAGCCCATCACTCCGGGACAGGGGGCTCGAGCAGTACTTC
CASSPSLRDRGLEQYF
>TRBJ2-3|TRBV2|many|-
TGTGCCAGCAGTATGACAGGTGGGGATACGCAGTATTTT
CASSMTGGDTQYF
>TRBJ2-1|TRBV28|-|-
TGTGCCAGCAGTTTAATGGGGTATTCCCGAAAAAAATACAATGAGCAGTTCTTC
CASSLMGYSRKKYNEQFF
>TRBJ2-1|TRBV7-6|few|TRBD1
TGTGCCAGCAGCCTCATGGGACAGGGACTTTACAATGAGCAGTTCTTC
CASSLMGQGLYNEQFF
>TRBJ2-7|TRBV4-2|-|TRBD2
TGTGCCAGCAGCCGTTCTAGCGGGGGTTCGTACGAGCAGTACTTC
CASSRSSGGSYEQYF
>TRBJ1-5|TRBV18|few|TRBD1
TGTGCCAGCTCCCAAATCAATACAGGGGAAAGCAATCAGCCCCAGCATTTT
CASSQINTGESNQPQHF